Presented here are 10 T cell receptor beta chains from one specimen sequenced in a study of identical twins. TCRdb passed the 5' RACE reads through MiXCR, listing each CDR3 protein once. In the table there are 1.5 million to 2 million distinct CDR3 sequences, around a third of which are singletons. Sequencing was done on a sample of cord blood. The receptors were gathered from a newborn girl in good health.

V usage is TRBV6-5 and J usage is TRBJ2-5, with 10 nucleotides matching TRBD2. This CDR3 has 16 amino acids. Germline assignment: CDR1 MNHEY and CDR2 SVGAGI. Unmatched junction bases numbered 1, after V lost 0 bases and J lost 0 bases. DNA for the CDR3: TGTGCCAGCAGTTACTCGACTAGCGGGTACCAAGAGACCCAGTACTTC. It specifies CASSYSTSGYQETQYF.

The V call is TRBV6-4, the J call TRBJ1-6, with D unresolved. The CDR3 is 14 amino acids. Germline lookup yields CDR1 MRHNA and CDR2 SNTAGT. V lost 6 bases, J lost 10 bases, and 16 bases lay in between. The CDR3 region has the DNA TGTGCCAGCAGCCTCGACACCGTGGGATCACCCCTCCACTTT. Its protein is CASSLDTVGSPLHF.

This clonotype was counted only a few times. This chain connects TRBV24-1 to TRBJ2-2, with D hard to call. Between the trimmed V and J ends, which lost 4 bases and 7 bases, there was a span of 6 bases. Germline CDR1 KGHDR, CDR2 SFDVKD. CDR3 size: 12 residues. The CDR3 reads CATSEPLGELFF. CDR3 DNA: TGTGCCACCAGTGAACCCCTCGGGGAGCTGTTTTTT.

As regards this clonotype: The junction departs from germline at one end; a sequencing error may be responsible. The chain couples TRBV10-3 to TRBJ2-5, with unresolved D. The CDR3 has 14 amino acids. Germline V gene sequence: CDR1 ENHRY, CDR2 SYGVKD. The CDR3 bases are TGTGCCATCAGTGAGAAAACTATCCAAGAGACCCGGTACTTC. Encoded protein: CAISEKTIQETRYF.

In this sample, this clonotype turned up a few times. This chain links TRBV5-6 with TRBJ2-3; 11 bases match TRBD2. The CDR3 has 16 residues. The germline gives CDR1 SGHDT, CDR2 YYEEEE. Germline trimming cut 1 base from V and 3 bases from J; bases unmatched to any gene: 4. The CDR3 DNA is TGTGCCAGCAGCTTGCTTAGCGGGGGGGCAACAGATACGCAGTATTTT. Its translation: CASSLLSGGATDTQYF. Supplemented by reference TRBV5-6 and TRBJ2-3, the full variable domain reads DAGVTQSPTHLIKTRGQQVTLRCSPKSGHDTVSWYQQALGQGPQFIFQYYEEEERQRGNFPDRFSGHQFPNYSSELNVNALLLGDSALYLCASSLLSGGATDTQYFGPGTRLTVL.

This clonotype has more than one count but fewer than ten. The chain combines TRBV27 with TRBJ1-6, with D maybe TRBD1 (5 bases). The ends were cut back, 5 bases at V and 6 bases at J, with 17 bases in the middle. The CDR3 contains 16 residues. Germline CDR1 MNHEY, CDR2 SMNVEV (reference sequence). CDR3 nucleotide sequence: TGTGCCAGCAGTCCAGCCCCGCAGGGAGGTAATTCACCCCTCCACTTT. Protein product: CASSPAPQGGNSPLHF.

The chain couples TRBV6-2 or TRBV6-3 to TRBJ1-2; D gene unclear. The CDR3 extends over 13 amino acids. Germline V gene sequence: CDR1 MNHEY, CDR2 SVGEGT. With 10 bases removed from V and 0 bases from J, the gap between germline ends came to 12 bases. The CDR3 loop reads CATHGETNYGYTF. The CDR3 region has the DNA TGTGCCACCCACGGGGAGACTAACTATGGCTACACCTTC.

The chain employs TRBV5-1 and TRBJ2-7; D uncertain. The V end lost 0 bases, the J end lost 0 bases, and 7 bases lay between the germline ends. Germline V gives CDR1 SGHRS, CDR2 YFSETQ. This CDR3 is built from 14 residues. In DNA, the CDR3 is TGCGCCAGCAGCTTGGTCAAGAGCTCCTACGAGCAGTACTTC. Translating it yields CASSLVKSSYEQYF. Full variable domain (outside the CDR3, taken from reference TRBV5-1 and TRBJ2-7): KAGVTQTPRYLIKTRGQQVTLSCSPISGHRSVSWYQQTPGQGLQFLFEYFSETQRNKGNFPGRFSGRQFSNSRSEMNVSTLELGDSALYLCASSLVKSSYEQYFGPGTRLTVT.

This clonotype has only a few counts. The rearrangement links TRBV18 to TRBJ2-5; the D call may be TRBD1 or TRBD2 (5 bases each). The CDR3 consists of 14 residues. Deletions cut 3 bases from V and 5 bases from J, with 13 bases between. Germline CDR1 is KGHSH and CDR2 is LQKENI. The CDR3 protein is CASSPSGRRETQYF. The CDR3 nucleotides read TGTGCCAGCTCACCTTCAGGGAGAAGGGAGACCCAGTACTTC. Supplemented by reference TRBV18 and TRBJ2-5, the full variable domain reads NAGVMQNPRHLVRRRGQEARLRCSPMKGHSHVYWYRQLPEEGLKFMVYLQKENIIDESGMPKERFSAEFPKEGPSILRIQQVVRGDSAAYFCASSPSGRRETQYFGPGTRLLVL.

This clonotype was seen only a few times. CDR3: CASSPGLMTYEQYF. CDR3 sequence (DNA): TGTGCCAGCTCACCAGGGTTAATGACCTACGAGCAGTACTTC. J is TRBJ2-7 and V is TRBV18; the D is unclear. The germline V gene encodes CDR1 KGHSH and CDR2 LQKENI. The V gene lost 2 bases and the J gene lost 2 bases, with 10 bases spanning the gap. The CDR3 has 14 amino acids.